This T cell receptor (beta chain) was recovered during a study of OX40 agonist ivuxolimab in advanced cancers. Study observations and caveats: On average, a greater number of expanded clones characterised CD8+ T cells relative to CD4+.

CDR1 and CDR2 from the germline V gene are SGHRS and YFSETQ. The CDR3 spans 13 residues. V trimming: 0 bases; J trimming: 8 bases; junction bases outside the gene matches: 4. As to this clone: Its target is unknown.

Method: immunoSEQ multiplex PCR; TCRdb's copy keeps in-frame clones and lacks some. The profile shows over 80,000 clones, about four fifths of them singletons. The chain employs TRBV5-1 and TRBJ1-1, with 7 bases identical to TRBD1. This sequence originates from an adult with an advanced solid tumor such as melanoma, head and neck, liver or kidney cancer. The starting material was CD4+ or CD8+ T cells sorted from blood, obtained in a trial of the OX40 agonist ivuxolimab. CDR3 in DNA: TGCGCCAGCAGCTTGGTTGTACAGGGGGAAGCTTTCTTT. It encodes CASSLVVQGEAFF.